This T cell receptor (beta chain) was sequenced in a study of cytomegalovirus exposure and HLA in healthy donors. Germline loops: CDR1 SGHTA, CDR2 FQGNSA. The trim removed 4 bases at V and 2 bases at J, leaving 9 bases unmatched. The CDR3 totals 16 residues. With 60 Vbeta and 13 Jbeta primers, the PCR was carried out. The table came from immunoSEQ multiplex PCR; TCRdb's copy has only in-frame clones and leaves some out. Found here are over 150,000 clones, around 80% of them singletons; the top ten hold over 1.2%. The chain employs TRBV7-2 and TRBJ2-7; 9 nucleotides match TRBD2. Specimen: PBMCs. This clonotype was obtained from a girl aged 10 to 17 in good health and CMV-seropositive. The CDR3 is CASSWAGGRAPYEQYF. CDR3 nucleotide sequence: TGTGCCAGCAGCTGGGCCGGCGGGAGGGCCCCCTACGAGCAGTACTTC.